These 21 T cell receptor beta chains were all obtained from the same sample, sequenced in a study of shared clonotypes between healthy human individuals. Assay: immunoSEQ multiplex PCR; the TCRdb copy retains only in-frame clones and omits some. The repertoire holds fewer than 2.5 million clones, with more than 85% as singletons. The sequencing input was naive CD4+ T cells from PBMCs. The sample's subset: CD45RA+ positively selected. These TCRs come from a man aged 18-30 years in good health. Some clones in this sample may be carry-over from other donors' samples.

The chain couples TRBV6-5 to TRBJ1-2; 8 bases agree with TRBD1. The CDR3 consists of 13 residues. With V trimmed by 6 bases and J by 13 bases, 13 bases remained unmatched. CDR1 MNHEY and CDR2 SVGAGI come from the germline V gene. CDR3 nucleotides: TGTGCCAGCAGCCTAGGACAGGGCGCTTCAGGCACCTTC. It codes for CASSLGQGASGTF.

This rearrangement joins TRBV2 to TRBJ1-5; D might be TRBD1 (5 bases). Trimming removed 10 bases at V and 3 bases at J, with 13 bases between. Germline V gene data show CDR1 as SNHLY and CDR2 as FYNNEI. This CDR3 region has 13 residues. The CDR3 nucleotides read TGTGCCACAAAATACAGGTCCAATCAGCCCCAGCATTTT. Translation: CATKYRSNQPQHF.

This chain joins TRBV4-2 and TRBJ2-3, with TRBD2 identical over 7 bases. The CDR3 contains 16 residues. Germline V gene data show CDR1 as LGHNA and CDR2 as YNFKEQ. Germline trimming cut 1 base from V and 2 bases from J; bases unmatched to any gene: 6. The CDR3 loop reads CASSQGLAVNTDTQYF. The CDR3 bases are TGTGCCAGCAGCCAAGGGCTAGCGGTAAACACAGATACGCAGTATTTT.

This clone has only one observation. The rearrangement uses TRBV5-4 and TRBJ2-3, with 8 positions matching TRBD2. The V segment lost 1 base and the J segment 6 bases; nucleotides outside the gene matches: 10. The CDR3 contains 16 residues. Per germline, CDR1 SGHNT and CDR2 YYREEE (reference sequence). The CDR3: CASSLSGSSGGDTQYF. The CDR3 bases are TGTGCCAGCAGCTTGAGCGGGAGTTCGGGTGGCGATACGCAGTATTTT.

The CDR3 spells CASSLGTGTVSEQFF. The CDR3 nucleotides are TGTGCCAGCAGCTTAGGGACAGGGACCGTGAGTGAGCAGTTCTTC. The rearrangement uses TRBV7-9 and TRBJ2-1; 8 bases line up with TRBD1. The CDR3 is 15 amino acids. Germline-derived CDR1 and CDR2 are SEHNR and FQNEAQ (reference sequence). With 1 base clipped from V and 9 bases from J, the junction kept 8 bases outside the gene matches.

J is TRBJ2-1 and V is TRBV28; D is possibly TRBD2 (6 bases). Between the trimmed V and J ends, which lost 5 bases and 9 bases, there was a span of 17 bases. The CDR3 runs 14 residues. CDR1 is MDHEN and CDR2 is SYDVKM in the germline V gene. This CDR3 reads CASSPFASASEQFF. Written as DNA, the CDR3 is TGTGCCAGCAGTCCTTTTGCTAGCGCCAGTGAGCAGTTCTTC.

Regarding this clone: This CDR3 is also generated by other DNA sequences in the sample. J is TRBJ2-7 and V is TRBV28; perhaps D is TRBD1 or TRBD2 (7 bases each). V shed 6 bases and J shed 0 bases, with 15 bases lying between them. CDR1 MDHEN and CDR2 SYDVKM come from the germline V gene. The length of the CDR3 is 15 residues. CDR3 residues: CASSPGGGRSYEQYF. The CDR3 DNA sequence: TGTGCCAGCAGCCCAGGGGGGGGCCGCTCCTACGAGCAGTACTTC.

This clone is a singleton in its sample. V usage is TRBV11-3 and J usage is TRBJ1-1; D gene uncertain. The germline V and J ends were trimmed by 1 base and 4 bases, with 10 bases remaining between them. Germline V gives CDR1 SGHNT, CDR2 YENEEA. The CDR3 consists of 14 residues. In DNA, the CDR3 is TGTGCCAGCAGCTTAGGGAACCTGGGCACTGAAGCTTTCTTT. Translating gives CASSLGNLGTEAFF. Full variable domain (remainder filled in from reference TRBV11-3 and TRBJ1-1): EAGVVQSPRYKIIEKKQPVAFWCNPISGHNTLYWYLQNLGQGPELLIRYENEEAVDDSQLPKDRFSAERLKGVDSTLKIQPAELGDSAVYLCASSLGNLGTEAFFGQGTRLTVV.

The chain recombines TRBV27 with TRBJ2-7; D not resolved. Deletions cut 6 bases from V and 7 bases from J, with 22 bases between. The germline V gene encodes CDR1 MNHEY and CDR2 SMNVEV (reference sequence). The CDR3 is 15 residues long. The CDR3 DNA reads TGTGCCAGCAGATCCGGACGGACGCCTACAGTAGAGCAGTACTTC. It yields the protein CASRSGRTPTVEQYF.

The chain joins TRBV25-1 to TRBJ1-1; D gene ambiguous. CDR3 length equals 14 residues. V was cut by 5 bases and J by 1 base, with 11 bases left in between. Germline CDR1 MGHDK, CDR2 SYGVNS. The CDR3 coding sequence is TGTGCCAGCAGTCCAGGACTGTCGAACACTGAAGCTTTCTTT. Protein sequence: CASSPGLSNTEAFF.

The J gene is TRBJ2-1, the V gene TRBV2; TRBD2 is a possible D gene (6 bases). CDR3 length: 13 amino acids. The V and J ends lost 7 bases and 12 bases respectively, with 19 bases between them. Germline V CDR1 and CDR2: SNHLY, FYNNEI. CDR3 DNA sequence: TGTGCCAGCACTACGGGAGTTACACTTGGGCAGTTCTTC. Amino acids: CASTTGVTLGQFF.

V and J are TRBV7-8 and TRBJ1-5; D call uncertain. The CDR3 loop spans 16 amino acids. Looked up from germline, CDR1 is SGHVS and CDR2 is FQNEAQ. Trimming left V 5 bases short and J 4 bases short, with 18 bases between. The CDR3 DNA reads as TGTGCCAGCAGCCCATACGGCGTACAGATAAATCAGCCCCAGCATTTT. This gives the protein CASSPYGVQINQPQHF. The entire variable domain, with the rest obtained from reference TRBV7-8 and TRBJ1-5, is as follows: GAGVSQSPRYKVAKRGQDVALRCDPISGHVSLFWYQQALGQGPEFLTYFQNEAQLDKSGLPSDRFFAERPEGSVSTLKIQRTQQEDSAVYLCASSPYGVQINQPQHFGDGTRLSIL.

The chain joins TRBV25-1 to TRBJ1-3; TRBD1 is a possible D gene (6 bases). Germline CDR1 and CDR2: MGHDK and SYGVNS. CDR3 size: 16 residues. V lost 6 bases, J lost 0 bases, and 15 bases lay in between. Here the CDR3 DNA reads TGTGCCAGCAGCGTACAGGGTACCCACTCTGGAAACACCATATATTTT. Translating gives CASSVQGTHSGNTIYF.

V and J are TRBV4-1 and TRBJ2-7; the D is unclear. This CDR3 is built from 15 residues. Trimming removed 4 bases at V and 2 bases at J, with 15 bases between. In germline, CDR1 is MGHRA, CDR2 YSYEKL. CDR3 loop: CASSPPTARTYEQYF. CDR3 nucleotides: TGCGCCAGCAGCCCCCCGACGGCACGAACCTACGAGCAGTACTTC.

The chain combines TRBV9 with TRBJ2-1; D not certain. Deletions cut 0 bases from V and 9 bases from J, with 7 bases between. The CDR3 is made up of 12 amino acids. CDR1 is SGDLS, CDR2 YYNGEE, per germline. The CDR3 here is CASSVEWGEQFF. CDR3 coding DNA: TGTGCCAGCAGCGTAGAGTGGGGTGAGCAGTTCTTC.

The V and J genes are TRBV4-3 and TRBJ2-3; D possibly corresponds to TRBD2 (5 bases). The germline V and J ends were trimmed by 11 bases and 3 bases, with 18 bases remaining between them. The CDR3 consists of 14 residues. Germline assignment: CDR1 LGHNA and CDR2 YSLEER. As DNA, the CDR3 is TGCGCCGCGGGCGAGTCCAGTAGGACAGATACGCAGTATTTT. Protein: CAAGESSRTDTQYF.

This chain connects TRBV5-1 to TRBJ1-1, with TRBD1 as a possible D gene (5 bases). This CDR3 is 13 amino acids long. The V gene's germline CDR1 is SGHRS and CDR2 YFSETQ. Trimming shortened V by 3 bases and J by 4 bases, and 10 bases separated the two germline ends. This chain's CDR3 is CASSWGIGTEAFF. CDR3 DNA: TGCGCCAGCAGCTGGGGGATAGGCACTGAAGCTTTCTTT. The whole variable domain, remainder taken from reference TRBV5-1 and TRBJ1-1, is KAGVTQTPRYLIKTRGQQVTLSCSPISGHRSVSWYQQTPGQGLQFLFEYFSETQRNKGNFPGRFSGRQFSNSRSEMNVSTLELGDSALYLCASSWGIGTEAFFGQGTRLTVV.

The J gene is TRBJ2-3, the V gene TRBV5-6, with D uncertain. The V gene's germline CDR1 is SGHDT and CDR2 YYEEEE. V dropped 3 bases and J dropped 6 bases, with 11 bases sitting between them. The CDR3 loop spans 13 amino acids. The CDR3 nucleotides are TGTGCCAGCAGCTCCCCTCCCCCCGATACGCAGTATTTT. The encoded protein is CASSSPPPDTQYF.

The chain carries TRBV18 and TRBJ2-3; D possibly corresponds to TRBD1 (6 bases). The germline V gene has CDR1 KGHSH and CDR2 LQKENI. The CDR3 runs 13 residues. V was shortened by 6 bases and J by 5 bases, with 12 bases between the two germline ends. The CDR3 spells CASSGTGLDTQYF. The CDR3, as DNA: TGTGCCAGCTCCGGAACAGGGTTAGATACGCAGTATTTT.

This chain links TRBV5-1 with TRBJ2-3; D is perhaps TRBD2 (5 bases). Germline values: CDR1 SGHRS, CDR2 YFSETQ. The CDR3 runs to 16 residues. Trimming took 0 bases from V and 0 from J, leaving 11 bases between them. The CDR3 bases are TGCGCCAGCAGCTTGGTCGGGCGGGTGAGCACAGATACGCAGTATTTT. This codes for CASSLVGRVSTDTQYF.

The CDR3, as DNA: TGTGCCAGCAGTCAACTCAGGGGGCTAGCGAGGAATGAGCAGTTCTTC. Translation gives CASSQLRGLARNEQFF. The rearrangement joins TRBV28 to TRBJ2-1; 8 bases are a match to TRBD1. The CDR3 length is 16 residues. Per germline, CDR1 MDHEN and CDR2 SYDVKM. V was pared by 5 bases and J by 7 bases, with 13 bases of the junction left unmatched.